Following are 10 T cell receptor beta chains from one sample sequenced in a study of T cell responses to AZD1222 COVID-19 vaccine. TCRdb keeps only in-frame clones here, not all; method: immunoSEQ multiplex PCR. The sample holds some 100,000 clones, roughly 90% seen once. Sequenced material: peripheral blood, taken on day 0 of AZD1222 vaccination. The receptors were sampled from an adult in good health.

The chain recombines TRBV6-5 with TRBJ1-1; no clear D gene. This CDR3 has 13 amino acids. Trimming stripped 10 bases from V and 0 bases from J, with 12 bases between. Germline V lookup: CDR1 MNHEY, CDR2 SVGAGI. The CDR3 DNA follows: TGTGCCATAGCGGGGAGGATGAACACTGAAGCTTTCTTT. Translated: CAIAGRMNTEAFF.

The CDR3 coding sequence is TGTGCCAGCAGCTCACACCCCAGGGCTCACGAGCAGTACTTC. Its protein is CASSSHPRAHEQYF. The chain employs TRBV27 and TRBJ2-7, with D possibly being TRBD1 (5 bases). Trimming took 6 bases from V and 5 from J, leaving 17 bases between them. The CDR3 has 14 amino acids. Germline V gene lookup returns CDR1 MNHEY and CDR2 SMNVEV (reference sequence).

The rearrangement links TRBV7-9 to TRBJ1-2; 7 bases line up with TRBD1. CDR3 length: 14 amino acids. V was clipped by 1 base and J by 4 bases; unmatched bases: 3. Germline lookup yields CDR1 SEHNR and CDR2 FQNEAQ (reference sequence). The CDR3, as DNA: TGTGCCAGCAGCTTAGGACAGGGTAGCTATGGCTACACCTTC. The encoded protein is CASSLGQGSYGYTF.

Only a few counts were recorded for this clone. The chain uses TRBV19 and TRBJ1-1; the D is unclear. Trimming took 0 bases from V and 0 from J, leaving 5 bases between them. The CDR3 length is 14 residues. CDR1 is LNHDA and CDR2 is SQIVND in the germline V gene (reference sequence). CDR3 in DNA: TGTGCCAGTAGTATAGACAGGCTGAACACTGAAGCTTTCTTT. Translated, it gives CASSIDRLNTEAFF.

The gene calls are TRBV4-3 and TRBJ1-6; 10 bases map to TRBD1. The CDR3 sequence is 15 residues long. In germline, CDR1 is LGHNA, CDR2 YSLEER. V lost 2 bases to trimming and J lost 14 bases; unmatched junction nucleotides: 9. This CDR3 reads CASSQSGTGDETLHF. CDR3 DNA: TGCGCCAGCAGCCAATCCGGGACAGGGGATGAGACCCTCCACTTT.

CDR3 amino acids: CASSALQGGNSPLHF. The CDR3 DNA reads TGTGCCAGCAGCGCCCTACAGGGCGGGAATTCACCCCTCCACTTT. The chain combines TRBV7-9 with TRBJ1-6, with a possible D match to TRBD1 (6 bases). Deletions cut 5 bases from V and 7 bases from J, with 15 bases between. The CDR3 sequence is 15 residues long. CDR1 SEHNR and CDR2 FQNEAQ come from the germline V gene (reference sequence).

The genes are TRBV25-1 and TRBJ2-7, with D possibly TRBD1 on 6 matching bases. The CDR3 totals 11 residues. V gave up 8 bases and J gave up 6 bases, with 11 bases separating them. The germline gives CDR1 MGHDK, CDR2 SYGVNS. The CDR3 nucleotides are TGTGCCAGCGGTACAGGGAGCGAGCAGTACTTC. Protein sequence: CASGTGSEQYF.

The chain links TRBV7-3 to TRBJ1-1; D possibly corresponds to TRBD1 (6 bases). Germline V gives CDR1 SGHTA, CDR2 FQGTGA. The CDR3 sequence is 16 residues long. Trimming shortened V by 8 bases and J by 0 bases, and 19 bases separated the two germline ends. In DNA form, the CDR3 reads TGTGCCAGCTGCGGGACATTGGAGGACATGAACACTGAAGCTTTCTTT. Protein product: CASCGTLEDMNTEAFF.

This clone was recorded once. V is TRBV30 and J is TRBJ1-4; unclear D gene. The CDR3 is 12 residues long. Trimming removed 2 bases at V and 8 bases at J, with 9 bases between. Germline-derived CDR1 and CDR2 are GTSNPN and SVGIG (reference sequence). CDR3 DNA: TGTGCCTGGAGTTACCGACGGGAAAAACTGTTTTTT. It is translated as CAWSYRREKLFF.

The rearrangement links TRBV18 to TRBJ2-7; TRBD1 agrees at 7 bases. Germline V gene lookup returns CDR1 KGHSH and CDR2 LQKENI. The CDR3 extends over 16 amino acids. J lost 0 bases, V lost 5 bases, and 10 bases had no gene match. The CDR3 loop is CASSSLGGWGSYEQYF. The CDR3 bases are TGTGCCAGCTCATCGCTAGGGGGCTGGGGCTCCTACGAGCAGTACTTC. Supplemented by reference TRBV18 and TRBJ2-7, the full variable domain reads NAGVMQNPRHLVRRRGQEARLRCSPMKGHSHVYWYRQLPEEGLKFMVYLQKENIIDESGMPKERFSAEFPKEGPSILRIQQVVRGDSAAYFCASSSLGGWGSYEQYFGPGTRLTVT.